The clone carrying this T cell receptor (beta chain) was seen repeatedly, ten times or more. The data originate from a study of regulatory T cells in long-lasting Graves disease. The time point is: newly diagnosed GD, antithyroid drugs for less than 3 months. RNA from PBMCs was the source of the TCR library. Construction of TCR beta libraries relied on iRepertoire HTBI primers and on Arm-PCR targeting CDR3 regions. One entry per CDR3 protein results from TCRdb running MiXCR on the multiplex PCR reads. The sample yields 440,000 or so distinct CDR3 sequences, just under 15% seen once. The CDR3 has 15 residues. V was shortened by 3 bases and J by 7 bases, with 16 bases between the two germline ends. The germline V gene encodes CDR1 LGHDT and CDR2 YNNKEL (reference sequence). Separately, the same data were catalogued under a study of T cells in Graves' hyperthyroidism and ophthalmopathy.

The sequence was collected from a woman younger than 45 with Graves disease. The chain employs TRBV3-1 and TRBJ2-1; D is unresolved. Sequenced material: peripheral blood mononuclear cells (PBMCs), taken at new diagnosis, from a patient treated with antithyroid drugs. The CDR3 loop is CASSHPASMKNEQFF. In DNA form, the CDR3 reads TGTGCCAGCAGCCACCCCGCATCTATGAAAAATGAGCAGTTCTTC.